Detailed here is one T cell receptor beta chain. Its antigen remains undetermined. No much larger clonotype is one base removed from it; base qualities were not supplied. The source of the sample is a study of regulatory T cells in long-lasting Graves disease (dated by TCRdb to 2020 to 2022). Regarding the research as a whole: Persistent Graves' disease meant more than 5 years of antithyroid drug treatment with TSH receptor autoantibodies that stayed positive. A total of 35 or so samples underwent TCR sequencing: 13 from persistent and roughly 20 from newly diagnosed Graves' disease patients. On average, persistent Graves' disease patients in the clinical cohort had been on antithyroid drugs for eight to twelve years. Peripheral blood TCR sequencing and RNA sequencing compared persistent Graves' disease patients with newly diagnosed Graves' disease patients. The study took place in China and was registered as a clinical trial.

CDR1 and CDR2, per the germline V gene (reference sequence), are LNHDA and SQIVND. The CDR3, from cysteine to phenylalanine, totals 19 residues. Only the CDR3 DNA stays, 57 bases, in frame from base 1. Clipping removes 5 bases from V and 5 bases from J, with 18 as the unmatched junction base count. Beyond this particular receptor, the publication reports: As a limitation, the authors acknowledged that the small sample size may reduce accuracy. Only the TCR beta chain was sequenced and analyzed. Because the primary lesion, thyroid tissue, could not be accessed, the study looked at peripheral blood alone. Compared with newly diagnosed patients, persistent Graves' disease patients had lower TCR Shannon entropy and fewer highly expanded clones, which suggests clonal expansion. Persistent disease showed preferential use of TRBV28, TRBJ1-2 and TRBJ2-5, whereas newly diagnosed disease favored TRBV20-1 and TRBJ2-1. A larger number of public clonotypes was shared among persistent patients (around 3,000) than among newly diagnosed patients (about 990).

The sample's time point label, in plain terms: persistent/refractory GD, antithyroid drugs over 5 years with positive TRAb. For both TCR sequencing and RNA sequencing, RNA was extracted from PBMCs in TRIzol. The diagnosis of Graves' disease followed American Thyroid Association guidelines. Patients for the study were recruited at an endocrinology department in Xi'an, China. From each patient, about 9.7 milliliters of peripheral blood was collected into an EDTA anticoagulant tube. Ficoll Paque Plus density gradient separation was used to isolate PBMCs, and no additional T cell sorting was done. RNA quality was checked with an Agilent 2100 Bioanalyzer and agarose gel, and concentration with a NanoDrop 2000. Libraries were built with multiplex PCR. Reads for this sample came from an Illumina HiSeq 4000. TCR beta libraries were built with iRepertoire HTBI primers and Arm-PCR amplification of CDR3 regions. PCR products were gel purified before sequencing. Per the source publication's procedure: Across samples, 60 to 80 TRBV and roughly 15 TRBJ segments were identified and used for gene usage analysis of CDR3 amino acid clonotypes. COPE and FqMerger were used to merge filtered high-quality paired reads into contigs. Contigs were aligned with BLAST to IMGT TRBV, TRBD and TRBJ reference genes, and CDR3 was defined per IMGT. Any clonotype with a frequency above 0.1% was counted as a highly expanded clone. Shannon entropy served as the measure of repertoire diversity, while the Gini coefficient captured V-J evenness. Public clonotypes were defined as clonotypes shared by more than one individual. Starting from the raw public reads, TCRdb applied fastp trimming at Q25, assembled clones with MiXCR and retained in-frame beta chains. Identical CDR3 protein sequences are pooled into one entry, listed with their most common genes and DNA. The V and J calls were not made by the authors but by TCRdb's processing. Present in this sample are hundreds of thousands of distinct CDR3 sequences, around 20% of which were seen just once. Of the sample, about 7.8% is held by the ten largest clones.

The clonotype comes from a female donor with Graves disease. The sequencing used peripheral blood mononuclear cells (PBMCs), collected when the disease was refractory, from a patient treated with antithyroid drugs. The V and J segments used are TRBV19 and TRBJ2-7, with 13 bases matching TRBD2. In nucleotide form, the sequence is TGTGCCAGTAGTCTCTGGACTAGCGGGAGTGTTTATTCTGCAAACGAGCAGTACTTC. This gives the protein CASSLWTSGSVYSANEQYF.